The present entry profiles one TCR beta chain with its context. Trimming took 4 bases from V and 7 from J; bases not matched to a gene: 10. This CDR3 is 16 amino acids long. The germline V gene encodes CDR1 SGHRS and CDR2 YFSETQ. Original processing methods: Estimation of nucleated cell counts was performed using reference gene primer amplification. Sequenced by immunoSEQ multiplex PCR; TCRdb stores in-frame clones only, minus some. V and J calls and clone size are as listed in that table; D and trimming were resolved from the DNA. Among about 210,000 clones listed, approximately 86% were seen once. These data are taken from a study of blood T cell repertoires in COVID-19. At the level of the study: Sample material is recorded as cDNA or gDNA derived from T cells, B-cell-depleted T cells, or PBMCs.

The TCR originated in a man younger than 35 with active or convalescent COVID-19. The sequenced sample was peripheral blood. The chain recombines TRBV5-1 with TRBJ2-1; 11 nucleotides align to TRBD2. CDR3 amino acids: CASSQREVAGGNEQFF. The DNA for the CDR3 is TGCGCCAGCAGCCAACGGGAAGTAGCGGGAGGGAATGAGCAGTTCTTC.